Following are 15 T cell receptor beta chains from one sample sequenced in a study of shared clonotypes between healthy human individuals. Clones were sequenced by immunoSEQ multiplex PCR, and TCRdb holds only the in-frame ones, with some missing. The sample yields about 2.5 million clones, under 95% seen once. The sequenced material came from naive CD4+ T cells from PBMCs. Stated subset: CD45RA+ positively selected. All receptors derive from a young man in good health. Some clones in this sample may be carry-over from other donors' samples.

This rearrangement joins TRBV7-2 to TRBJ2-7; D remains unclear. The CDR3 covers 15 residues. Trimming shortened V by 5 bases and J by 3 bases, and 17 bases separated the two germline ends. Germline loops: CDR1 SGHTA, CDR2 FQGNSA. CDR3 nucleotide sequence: TGTGCCAGCAGCCCCGCAGAGAGGATCAGCTACGAGCAGTACTTC. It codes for CASSPAERISYEQYF.

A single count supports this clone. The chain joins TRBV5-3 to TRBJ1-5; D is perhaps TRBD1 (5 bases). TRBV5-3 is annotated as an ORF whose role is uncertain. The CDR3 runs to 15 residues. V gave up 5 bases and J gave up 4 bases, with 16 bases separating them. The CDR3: CARRRTPQGNQPQHF. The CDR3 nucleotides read TGTGCCAGAAGACGAACCCCGCAGGGTAATCAGCCCCAGCATTTT.

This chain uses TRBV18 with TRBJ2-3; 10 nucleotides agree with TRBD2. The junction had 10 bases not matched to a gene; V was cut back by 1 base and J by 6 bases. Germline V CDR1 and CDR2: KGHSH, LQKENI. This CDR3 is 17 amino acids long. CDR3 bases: TGTGCCAGCTCACCACGGGGCGGAGCGGGAGGGCCGGATACGCAGTATTTT. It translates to CASSPRGGAGGPDTQYF.

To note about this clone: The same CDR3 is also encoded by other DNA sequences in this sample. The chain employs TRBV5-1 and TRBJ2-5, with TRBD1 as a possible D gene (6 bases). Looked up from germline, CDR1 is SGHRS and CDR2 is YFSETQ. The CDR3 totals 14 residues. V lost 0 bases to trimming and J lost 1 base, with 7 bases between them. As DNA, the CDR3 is TGCGCCAGCAGCTTGGAAGGGGGCCAAGAGACCCAGTACTTC. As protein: CASSLEGGQETQYF. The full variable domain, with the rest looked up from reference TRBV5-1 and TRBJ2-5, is KAGVTQTPRYLIKTRGQQVTLSCSPISGHRSVSWYQQTPGQGLQFLFEYFSETQRNKGNFPGRFSGRQFSNSRSEMNVSTLELGDSALYLCASSLEGGQETQYFGPGTRLLVL.

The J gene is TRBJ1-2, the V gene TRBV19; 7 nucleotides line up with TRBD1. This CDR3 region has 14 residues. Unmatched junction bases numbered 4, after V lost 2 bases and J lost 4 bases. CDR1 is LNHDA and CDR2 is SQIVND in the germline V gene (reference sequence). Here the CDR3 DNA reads TGTGCCAGTAGTATAAGACAGGGTAGCTATGGCTACACCTTC. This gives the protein CASSIRQGSYGYTF.

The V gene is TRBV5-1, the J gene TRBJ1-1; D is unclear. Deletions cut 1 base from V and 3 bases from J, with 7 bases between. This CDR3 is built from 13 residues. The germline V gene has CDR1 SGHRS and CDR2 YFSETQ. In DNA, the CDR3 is TGCGCCAGCAGCTTGATGGGAGACACTGAAGCTTTCTTT. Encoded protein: CASSLMGDTEAFF.

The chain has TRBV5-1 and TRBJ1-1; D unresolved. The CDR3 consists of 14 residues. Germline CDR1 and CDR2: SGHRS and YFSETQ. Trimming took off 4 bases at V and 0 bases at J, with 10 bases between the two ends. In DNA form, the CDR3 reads TGCGCCAGCAGCAGGCCTCCGCTGAACACTGAAGCTTTCTTT. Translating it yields CASSRPPLNTEAFF.

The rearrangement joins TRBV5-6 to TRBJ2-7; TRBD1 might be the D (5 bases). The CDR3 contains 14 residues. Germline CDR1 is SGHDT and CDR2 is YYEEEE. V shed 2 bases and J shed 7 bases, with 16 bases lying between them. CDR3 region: CASSFGAVLSEQYF. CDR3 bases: TGTGCCAGCAGCTTTGGGGCAGTCCTCAGTGAGCAGTACTTC.

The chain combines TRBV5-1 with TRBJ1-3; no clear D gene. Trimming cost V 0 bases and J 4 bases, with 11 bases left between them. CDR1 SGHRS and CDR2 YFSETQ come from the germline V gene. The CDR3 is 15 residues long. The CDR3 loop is CASSLGHRGGNTIYF. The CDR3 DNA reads TGCGCCAGCAGCTTGGGCCACCGAGGGGGAAACACCATATATTTT.

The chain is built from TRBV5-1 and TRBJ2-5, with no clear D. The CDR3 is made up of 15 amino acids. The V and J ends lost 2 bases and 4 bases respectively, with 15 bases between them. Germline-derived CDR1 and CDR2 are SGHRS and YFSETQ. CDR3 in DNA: TGCGCCAGCAGCTTTACCGGCTTCCCCCCAGAGACCCAGTACTTC. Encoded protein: CASSFTGFPPETQYF.

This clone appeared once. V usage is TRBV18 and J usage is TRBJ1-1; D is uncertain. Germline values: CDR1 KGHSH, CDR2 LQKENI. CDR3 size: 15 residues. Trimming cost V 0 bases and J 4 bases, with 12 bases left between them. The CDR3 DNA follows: TGTGCCAGCTCACCACCGTCCAAGGGCGGCACTGAAGCTTTCTTT. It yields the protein CASSPPSKGGTEAFF. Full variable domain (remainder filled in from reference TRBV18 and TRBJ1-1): NAGVMQNPRHLVRRRGQEARLRCSPMKGHSHVYWYRQLPEEGLKFMVYLQKENIIDESGMPKERFSAEFPKEGPSILRIQQVVRGDSAAYFCASSPPSKGGTEAFFGQGTRLTVV.

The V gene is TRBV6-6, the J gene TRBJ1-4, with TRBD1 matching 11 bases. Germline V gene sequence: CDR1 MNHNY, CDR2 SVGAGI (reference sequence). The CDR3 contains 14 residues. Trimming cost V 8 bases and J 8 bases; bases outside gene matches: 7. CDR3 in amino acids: CASCGQGAHEKLFF. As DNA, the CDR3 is TGTGCCAGCTGCGGACAGGGGGCGCACGAAAAACTGTTTTTT.

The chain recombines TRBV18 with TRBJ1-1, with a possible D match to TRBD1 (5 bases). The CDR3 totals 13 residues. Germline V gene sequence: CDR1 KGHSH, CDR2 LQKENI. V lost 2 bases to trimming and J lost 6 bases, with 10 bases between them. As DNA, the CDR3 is TGTGCCAGCTCACCAGTCAGGACATCTGAAGCTTTCTTT. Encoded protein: CASSPVRTSEAFF.

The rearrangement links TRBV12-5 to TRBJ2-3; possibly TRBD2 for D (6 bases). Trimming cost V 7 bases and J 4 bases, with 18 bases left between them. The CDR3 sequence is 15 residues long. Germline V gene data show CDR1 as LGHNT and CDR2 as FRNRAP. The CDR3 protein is CASAAVGRGPDTQYF. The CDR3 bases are TGTGCTAGTGCCGCCGTCGGGAGAGGCCCAGATACGCAGTATTTT.

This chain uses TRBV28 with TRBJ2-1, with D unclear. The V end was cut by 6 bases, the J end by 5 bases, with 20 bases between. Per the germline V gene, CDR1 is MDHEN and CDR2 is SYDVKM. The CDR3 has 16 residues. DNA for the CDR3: TGTGCCAGCAGGTCCGCTTCAAAAGGGCCGGACAATGAGCAGTTCTTC. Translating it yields CASRSASKGPDNEQFF.